The 18 T cell receptor beta chains reported below all come from one sample, sequenced in a study of shared clonotypes between healthy human individuals. Sequencing was performed with immunoSEQ multiplex PCR; in TCRdb, only in-frame clones are kept and a portion is missing. There are more than 550,000 clones in the sample; just over 90% occur only once, and 24% lies in the top ten. Terminally differentiated effector memory CD45RA+ cells were excluded from the naive CD8 cells, which were CD45RO-negative and positively selected for CCR7. Sequenced sample: naive CD8+ T cells sorted from blood. These TCRs come from a man aged 30-40 years in good health.

The chain uses TRBV7-2 and TRBJ2-1; D is possibly TRBD2 (5 bases). The germline CDR1 and CDR2 sequences are SGHTA and FQGNSA. V lost 6 bases to trimming and J lost 8 bases, with 20 bases between them. The length of the CDR3 is 15 residues. The CDR3 spells CASSTLAARVDEQFF. The CDR3, as DNA: TGTGCCAGCAGTACCCTAGCTGCGCGTGTCGATGAGCAGTTCTTC. The full variable domain, completed using reference TRBV7-2 and TRBJ2-1, is GAGVSQSPSNKVTEKGKDVELRCDPISGHTALYWYRQSLGQGLEFLIYFQGNSAPDKSGLPSDRFSAERTGGSVSTLTIQRTQQEDSAVYLCASSTLAARVDEQFFGPGTRLTVL.

The chain has TRBV7-9 and TRBJ2-7; 8 positions match TRBD1. Looked up from germline, CDR1 is SEHNR and CDR2 is FQNEAQ (reference sequence). V was pared by 4 bases and J by 5 bases, with 4 bases of the junction left unmatched. This CDR3 is 13 amino acids long. The CDR3 loop reads CASSWTGFHEQYF. Here the CDR3 DNA reads TGTGCCAGCAGCTGGACAGGGTTCCACGAGCAGTACTTC.

V gene TRBV28 combines with J gene TRBJ2-1, with 7 bases that match TRBD2. This CDR3 is built from 17 residues. The germline CDR1 and CDR2 sequences are MDHEN and SYDVKM. The junction had 17 bases not matched to a gene; V was cut back by 7 bases and J by 5 bases. The CDR3: CASNNPTNRDYDNEQFF. The CDR3 DNA reads as TGTGCCAGCAATAACCCGACCAACCGGGACTACGACAATGAGCAGTTCTTC.

The chain joins TRBV4-1 to TRBJ2-7, with 10 bases that match TRBD1. The CDR3 consists of 14 residues. Trimming took 1 base from V and 6 from J; bases not matched to a gene: 3. Germline assignment: CDR1 MGHRA and CDR2 YSYEKL. This CDR3 is CASSQGQGAVEQYF. The DNA for the CDR3 is TGCGCCAGCAGCCAAGGACAGGGGGCGGTCGAGCAGTACTTC.

The CDR3 loop is CASSIEIDWTPQTNEKLFF. The CDR3 DNA is TGTGCCAGTAGTATAGAGATTGATTGGACACCTCAAACTAATGAAAAACTGTTTTTT. J is TRBJ1-4 and V is TRBV19; possibly TRBD1 for D (5 bases). The CDR3 spans 19 residues. V gave up 0 bases and J gave up 1 base, with 18 bases separating them. From germline, CDR1 is LNHDA and CDR2 SQIVND (reference sequence).

The chain is built from TRBV6-5 and TRBJ2-1, with D maybe TRBD1 (5 bases). The CDR3 sequence is 14 residues long. V lost 6 bases and J lost 4, with 13 bases in between. Per germline, CDR1 MNHEY and CDR2 SVGAGI. The CDR3 spells CASSLLAGYNEQFF. The CDR3 nucleotides read TGTGCCAGCAGCCTTCTGGCAGGGTACAATGAGCAGTTCTTC.

The chain carries TRBV7-7 and TRBJ2-3; D may match TRBD1 or TRBD2 (5 bases each). CDR1 and CDR2 from the germline V gene are SSHAT and FNYEAQ (reference sequence). V lost 5 bases and J 8 bases, leaving 23 bases between the germline ends. The CDR3 runs to 16 residues. The chain's CDR3 is CASSTRSGRDGGTQYF. The CDR3 DNA reads TGTGCCAGCAGCACCCGAAGCGGCAGGGATGGGGGTACGCAGTATTTT.

This rearrangement joins TRBV9 to TRBJ2-3, with TRBD2 matching over 7 bases. V was pared by 2 bases and J by 2 bases, with 5 bases of the junction left unmatched. The CDR3 runs to 15 residues. Germline lookup yields CDR1 SGDLS and CDR2 YYNGEE. CDR3 amino acids: CASSVGGSATDTQYF. The CDR3 DNA is TGTGCCAGCAGCGTGGGCGGGAGTGCCACAGATACGCAGTATTTT.

V is TRBV19 and J is TRBJ2-7, with 8 bases aligning to TRBD2. Germline CDR1 is LNHDA and CDR2 is SQIVND (reference sequence). Germline trimming cut 4 bases from V and 3 bases from J; bases unmatched to any gene: 11. The CDR3 runs 16 residues. This CDR3 reads CASSTLRAGVNYEQYF. As DNA, the CDR3 is TGTGCCAGTAGTACACTGCGAGCGGGAGTAAACTACGAGCAGTACTTC.

V usage is TRBV7-9 and J usage is TRBJ2-2; D is possibly TRBD1 (5 bases). In germline, CDR1 is SEHNR, CDR2 FQNEAQ (reference sequence). The CDR3 has 17 amino acids. Deletions cut 0 bases from V and 0 bases from J, with 11 bases between. The CDR3 spells CASSLARENSNTGELFF. CDR3 in DNA: TGTGCCAGCAGCTTAGCCAGGGAAAATTCGAACACCGGGGAGCTGTTTTTT.

The CDR3 sequence: CASSPSTGDRNYEQYF. CDR3 DNA sequence: TGTGCCAGCAGTCCAAGCACGGGGGACAGAAACTACGAGCAGTACTTC. The chain uses TRBV27 and TRBJ2-7; the D gene is possibly TRBD1 (7 bases). The CDR3 runs 16 residues. From germline, CDR1 is MNHEY and CDR2 SMNVEV (reference sequence). V lost 5 bases and J lost 3, with 20 bases in between.

This chain links TRBV6-1 with TRBJ1-5; 8 positions agree with TRBD1. Germline lookup yields CDR1 MNHNS and CDR2 SASEGT. V shed 2 bases, J shed 5 bases, and the junction held 5 bases outside the gene matches. This CDR3 contains 15 residues. The chain's CDR3 is CASSESGTGYQPQHF. CDR3 coding DNA: TGTGCCAGCAGTGAATCCGGGACAGGTTATCAGCCCCAGCATTTT.

This clone appeared many times. The chain recombines TRBV25-1 with TRBJ2-2; D is perhaps TRBD1 or TRBD2 (5 bases each). Germline CDR1 and CDR2: MGHDK and SYGVNS. Deletions cut 2 bases from V and 0 bases from J, with 10 bases between. There are 16 residues in the CDR3. CDR3 sequence: CASSEGGFANTGELFF. The DNA of the CDR3 is TGTGCCAGCAGTGAAGGGGGATTCGCGAACACCGGGGAGCTGTTTTTT. Full variable domain (rest looked up from reference TRBV25-1 and TRBJ2-2): EADIYQTPRYLVIGTGKKITLECSQTMGHDKMYWYQQDPGMELHLIHYSYGVNSTEKGDLSSESTVSRIRTEHFPLTLESARPSHTSQYLCASSEGGFANTGELFFGEGSRLTVL.

As concerns this clone: A much more abundant neighbour one base away suggests this may be a read error. This sample also contains other DNA sequences that code for the same CDR3. J is TRBJ2-5 and V is TRBV27, with D perhaps TRBD1 or TRBD2 (5 bases each). This CDR3 is 14 amino acids long. V was pared by 1 base and J by 3 bases, with 9 bases between. Per germline, CDR1 MNHEY and CDR2 SMNVEV (reference sequence). The CDR3 DNA reads TGTGCCAGCAGTTTATTGGGGACGGAAGAGACCCAGTACTTC. Translating gives CASSLLGTEETQYF.

This chain uses TRBV11-2 with TRBJ1-2; no reliable D call. V lost 1 base, J lost 7 bases, and 10 bases lay in between. Germline values: CDR1 SGHAT, CDR2 FQNNGV. This CDR3 has 13 amino acids. The CDR3 region has the DNA TGTGCCAGCAGCTTAGTAAGTTGGAGTGGCTACACCTTC. Its translation is CASSLVSWSGYTF.

The chain is built from TRBV7-6 and TRBJ2-5; 14 nucleotides line up with TRBD2. Germline CDR1 is SGHVS and CDR2 is FNYEAQ. The length of the CDR3 is 15 residues. The J segment lost 4 bases and the V segment lost 4 bases, leaving 2 bases of the junction unmatched. CDR3 protein: CASSSGLAGGETQYF. The CDR3 DNA reads TGTGCCAGCAGCTCTGGACTAGCGGGAGGAGAGACCCAGTACTTC.

This chain joins TRBV7-9 and TRBJ2-1; D is uncertain. CDR3 size: 15 residues. The germline V gene encodes CDR1 SEHNR and CDR2 FQNEAQ (reference sequence). Trimming took 2 bases from V and 1 from J, leaving 9 bases between them. In nucleotides, the CDR3 is TGTGCCAGCAGCTTATCCGGCGAATCCTACAATGAGCAGTTCTTC. Amino acids: CASSLSGESYNEQFF.

In this sample, this clone turned up once. The gene calls are TRBV6-5 and TRBJ2-3; weak D call: TRBD2 (6 bases). The CDR3 spans 15 residues. Looked up from germline, CDR1 is MNHEY and CDR2 is SVGAGI. The V gene lost 7 bases and the J gene lost 4 bases, with 18 bases spanning the gap. This chain's CDR3 is CASNPGNSGSDTQYF. CDR3 coding DNA: TGTGCCAGCAATCCAGGCAATAGCGGATCAGATACGCAGTATTTT.